Listed below are T cell receptor beta chains from one sample, sequenced in a study of OX40 agonist ivuxolimab in advanced cancers. Clones were read by immunoSEQ multiplex PCR, and TCRdb kept only the in-frame ones, dropping some. The repertoire has about 62,000 clones, 70% to 85% of them found once; the top ten carry 2.4%. Sequencing used CD4+ or CD8+ T cells sorted from blood, obtained in a trial of the OX40 agonist ivuxolimab. These receptors all come from an adult with an advanced solid tumor such as melanoma, head and neck, liver or kidney cancer. Each CDR3 is given with its conserved first and last residue.

j_gene: TRBJ2-7; v_gene: TRBV2; CDR3aa: CASSDLRGSYEQYF
j_gene: TRBJ2-5; v_gene: TRBV25-1; CDR3aa: CASSGRVETQYF
j_gene: TRBJ2-5; v_gene: TRBV7-2; CDR3aa: CASSLASDAPQETQYF
j_gene: TRBJ1-4; v_gene: TRBV6-1; CDR3aa: CASSDPGSNEKLFF
j_gene: TRBJ1-5; v_gene: TRBV2; CDR3aa: CASSESRGRQPQHF
j_gene: TRBJ2-1; v_gene: TRBV11-2; CDR3aa: CASSLDRTSGGLYNEQFF
j_gene: TRBJ2-1; v_gene: TRBV7-2; CDR3aa: CASSLPAGYNEQFF
j_gene: TRBJ1-4; v_gene: TRBV5-1; CDR3aa: CASSFGLNEKLFF
j_gene: TRBJ2-7; v_gene: TRBV19; CDR3aa: CASSTPGGTGARSGNYEQYF
j_gene: TRBJ1-5; v_gene: TRBV28; CDR3aa: CASSSHREGGGQPQHF
j_gene: TRBJ1-6; v_gene: TRBV6-6; CDR3aa: CASSYSNDRTSPLHF
j_gene: TRBJ1-1; v_gene: TRBV20-1; CDR3aa: CSARDSTEAFF
j_gene: TRBJ2-7; v_gene: TRBV6-1; CDR3aa: CASRSTGSYEQYF
j_gene: TRBJ2-1; v_gene: TRBV19; CDR3aa: CASSVQGGLEQFF
j_gene: TRBJ1-5; v_gene: TRBV6-6; CDR3aa: CANSRTASNQPQHF
j_gene: TRBJ2-3; v_gene: TRBV4-2; CDR3aa: CASSQDRGTDTQYF
j_gene: TRBJ1-4; v_gene: TRBV6-1; CDR3aa: CASSEAWGPNEKLFF
j_gene: TRBJ2-2; v_gene: TRBV5-1; CDR3aa: CASSLGGAGELFF
j_gene: TRBJ2-7; v_gene: TRBV6-5; CDR3aa: CASRVGGSSYEQYF
j_gene: TRBJ2-2; v_gene: TRBV5-4; CDR3aa: CASSSGGGTNTGELFF
j_gene: TRBJ1-1; v_gene: TRBV27; CDR3aa: CASRQGALTEAFF
j_gene: TRBJ2-4; v_gene: TRBV11-1; CDR3aa: CASSLVSIGQIAKNIQYF
j_gene: TRBJ2-3; v_gene: TRBV18; CDR3aa: CASSPPWSRGSTDTQYF
j_gene: TRBJ2-1; v_gene: TRBV7-2; CDR3aa: CASSLVSGGYNEQFF
j_gene: TRBJ2-5; v_gene: TRBV7-3; CDR3aa: CASSPGVRETQYF
j_gene: TRBJ2-7; v_gene: TRBV27; CDR3aa: CASSFQGGQGAREQYF
j_gene: TRBJ2-7; v_gene: TRBV5-5; CDR3aa: CASSLWGTSYEQYF